This T cell receptor (beta chain) was observed in a study of T cell changes during pregnancy in multiple sclerosis. Using immunoSEQ multiplex PCR, the repertoire was profiled, and TCRdb retains in-frame clones only, with some absent. Of 65,000 or so clones in the sample, less than 95% were seen once. CDR3 length: 16 residues. With 4 bases clipped from V and 6 bases from J, the junction kept 14 bases outside the gene matches. Germline values: CDR1 MNHEY, CDR2 SMNVEV (reference sequence). This TCR was sampled from a female donor in good health, enrolled as a control in a pregnancy study. V is TRBV27 and J is TRBJ1-2; 7 positions match TRBD1. The source material was peripheral blood, sampled in the second trimester of pregnancy. In DNA, the CDR3 is TGTGCCAGCAGTTCCCAAGCCGACAGGGTAGGGCATGGCTACACCTTC. This encodes CASSSQADRVGHGYTF.